The 7 T cell receptor beta chains below all came from one sample that was sequenced in a study of early T cells in non-severe SARS-CoV-2 infection. TCRdb reanalysed the 5' RACE reads using MiXCR and keeps one entry per CDR3 protein. This sample carries 55,000 to 70,000 distinct CDR3 sequences, approximately 12% of them seen once, and the ten largest clones take about 1%. The specimen was whole blood, collected at baseline. The source is an adult who was a healthcare worker with PCR-confirmed SARS-CoV-2 infection or an uninfected control (not recorded which). The donor label of this sample is uncertain.

V is TRBV2 and J is TRBJ1-2; 7 bases align to TRBD1. V trimming: 7 bases; J trimming: 3 bases; junction bases outside the gene matches: 5. The CDR3 has 13 amino acids. The germline V gene has CDR1 SNHLY and CDR2 FYNNEI. CDR3 sequence (DNA): TGTGCCAGCATACAGGGGCTGGACTATGGCTACACCTTC. Its translation is CASIQGLDYGYTF.

The chain combines TRBV5-6 with TRBJ2-1, with 7 positions matching TRBD2. Per germline, CDR1 SGHDT and CDR2 YYEEEE. After removal of 4 bases from V and 5 bases from J, the junction contained 15 bases not matched to a gene. The CDR3 covers 17 residues. This chain's CDR3 is CASSPRRGVPKDNEQFF. For the CDR3, the DNA is TGTGCCAGCAGCCCCCGCCGGGGGGTCCCTAAGGACAATGAGCAGTTCTTC.

V usage is TRBV6-1 and J usage is TRBJ2-2; TRBD1 is a possible D gene (6 bases). CDR3 size: 15 residues. V was trimmed by 4 bases and J by 0 bases, leaving 9 bases between them. Germline V gene sequence: CDR1 MNHNS, CDR2 SASEGT. The CDR3 loop reads CASSVGQPNTGELFF. In DNA, the CDR3 is TGTGCCAGCAGTGTCGGACAGCCGAACACCGGGGAGCTGTTTTTT.

The J gene is TRBJ2-5, the V gene TRBV5-1, with D possibly called TRBD1 or TRBD2 (5 bases each). CDR1 is SGHRS and CDR2 is YFSETQ in the germline V gene. V shed 4 bases and J shed 7 bases, with 17 bases lying between them. CDR3 length equals 14 residues. This chain's CDR3 is CASSQGEGKGTQYF. As DNA, the CDR3 is TGCGCCAGCAGCCAAGGAGAGGGGAAGGGGACCCAGTACTTC. Looking up the rest from reference TRBV5-1 and TRBJ2-5 gives the full variable domain: KAGVTQTPRYLIKTRGQQVTLSCSPISGHRSVSWYQQTPGQGLQFLFEYFSETQRNKGNFPGRFSGRQFSNSRSEMNVSTLELGDSALYLCASSQGEGKGTQYFGPGTRLLVL.

This clonotype was recorded only once. The J gene is TRBJ1-2, the V gene TRBV5-1; 9 bases align to TRBD1. The V and J ends lost 5 bases and 8 bases, in that order; junction bases with no gene match: 19. This CDR3 has 17 amino acids. CDR1 is SGHRS and CDR2 is YFSETQ in the germline V gene. The CDR3 spells CASRTGGVFASTEGYTF. CDR3 DNA sequence: TGCGCCAGCAGAACAGGGGGCGTTTTCGCATCGACTGAGGGCTACACCTTC.

The chain carries TRBV27 and TRBJ1-2; possible D gene TRBD1, 6 bases. Trimming removed 2 bases at V and 5 bases at J, with 12 bases between. This CDR3 region has 14 residues. Germline values: CDR1 MNHEY, CDR2 SMNVEV (reference sequence). The CDR3: CASSLDGRGYGYTF. CDR3 DNA sequence: TGTGCCAGCAGTTTAGATGGGAGGGGGTATGGCTACACCTTC.

V is TRBV19 and J is TRBJ2-2, with TRBD1 matching 9 bases. The junction had 11 bases not matched to a gene; V was cut back by 4 bases and J by 5 bases. The CDR3 loop spans 17 amino acids. The germline V gene encodes CDR1 LNHDA and CDR2 SQIVND (reference sequence). The CDR3 loop reads CASSKVATGGATGELFF. In DNA form, the CDR3 reads TGTGCCAGTAGTAAAGTGGCAACAGGGGGCGCAACCGGGGAGCTGTTTTTT.